This TCR beta chain was recorded in a study of PD-1 blockade in classical Hodgkin lymphoma. V lost 4 bases and J 7 bases, leaving 15 bases between the germline ends. CDR1 and CDR2 (germline): SGDLS, YYNGEE. The CDR3 extends over 14 amino acids. Here immunoSEQ multiplex PCR was the method, and the copy in TCRdb shows in-frame clones only, minus some. The sample has thousands of clones, 60% to 85% seen once. Relapse after autologous stem cell transplantation occurred in every patient, and brentuximab vedotin exposure varied. This clone was seen just once. The rearrangement uses TRBV9 and TRBJ1-5; TRBD1 is a possible D gene (5 bases). The sample in question was peripheral blood mononuclear cells (PBMCs), obtained at baseline. The receptor was derived from a human donor with classical Hodgkin lymphoma. The CDR3 bases are TGTGCCAGCAGCTCGGGACGGGGGTTGCAGCCCCAGCATTTT. Residues: CASSSGRGLQPQHF.